This T cell receptor beta chain derives from a study of technical replicates of blood from a few donors. TCRdb's copy holds only in-frame clones and misses some; the assay was immunoSEQ multiplex PCR. The sample lists tens of thousands of clones, about 92% occurring once. This TCR came from a human donor in good health. Material: T cells isolated from PBMCs.

CDR3 coding DNA: TGTGCCAGCAGCCAAGAAGCGAGCGGGGGATACTCCTACAATGAGCAGTTCTTC. It specifies CASSQEASGGYSYNEQFF. The V call is TRBV4-2, the J call TRBJ2-1, with 8 bases aligning to TRBD2. Germline CDR1 and CDR2: LGHNA and YNFKEQ. Trimming took 0 bases from V and 0 from J; bases not matched to a gene: 7. The CDR3 is 18 amino acids.